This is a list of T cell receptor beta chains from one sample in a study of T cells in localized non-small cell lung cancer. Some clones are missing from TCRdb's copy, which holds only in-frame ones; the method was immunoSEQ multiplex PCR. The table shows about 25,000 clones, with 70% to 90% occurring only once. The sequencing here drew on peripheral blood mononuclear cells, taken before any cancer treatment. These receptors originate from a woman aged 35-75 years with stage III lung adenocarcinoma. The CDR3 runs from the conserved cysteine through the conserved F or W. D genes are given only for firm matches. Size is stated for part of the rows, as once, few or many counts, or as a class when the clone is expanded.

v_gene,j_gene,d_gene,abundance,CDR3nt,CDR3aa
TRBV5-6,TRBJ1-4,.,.,TGTGCCAGCAGCTTGGCGGGGAATCCCACTAATGAAAAACTGTTTTTT,CASSLAGNPTNEKLFF
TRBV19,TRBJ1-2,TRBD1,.,TGTGCCAGTAGTACTAGACAGGGGAGGATCTATGGCTACACCTTC,CASSTRQGRIYGYTF
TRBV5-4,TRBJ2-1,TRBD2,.,TGTGCCAGCAGCGAACTTGGGGCTAGCGGGGGGGCTGGCAATGAGCAGTTCTTC,CASSELGASGGAGNEQFF
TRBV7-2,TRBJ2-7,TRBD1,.,TGTGCCAGCAGCTTAAGAAGGGACAGGTCTAACGAGCAGTACTTC,CASSLRRDRSNEQYF
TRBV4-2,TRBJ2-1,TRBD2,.,TGTGCCAGCAGCCTAGGAATAGCGGGAGGGTTAAGTAATGAGCAGTTCTTC,CASSLGIAGGLSNEQFF
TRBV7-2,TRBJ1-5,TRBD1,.,TGTGCCAGCAGCTTTACAAGGGACAGGGGTCAGCCCCAGCATTTT,CASSFTRDRGQPQHF
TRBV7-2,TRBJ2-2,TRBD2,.,TGTGCCAGCAGCTGGACTAGCGGAGCGCGGGCCGGGGGGCTGTTTTTT,CASSWTSGARAGGLFF
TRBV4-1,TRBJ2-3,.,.,TGCGCCAGCAGCCACCCGGGATGGACCCTAGATACGCAGTATTTT,CASSHPGWTLDTQYF
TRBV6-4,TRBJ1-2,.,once,TGTGCCAGCTCCCCAACAGGGATTGCTGGCTACACCTTC,CASSPTGIAGYTF
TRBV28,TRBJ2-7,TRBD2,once,TGTGCCAGCAGTTTATGGACTAGCGGGCCTTACGAGCAGTACTTC,CASSLWTSGPYEQYF
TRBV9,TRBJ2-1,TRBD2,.,TGTGCCAGCAGCGTCCTAGCGGGGGCCTCCTACAATGAGCAGTTCTTC,CASSVLAGASYNEQFF
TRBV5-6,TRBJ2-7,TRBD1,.,TGTGCCAGCAGCTTGTGGGGGTCCCTTGGGACAGCCTACGAGCAGTACTTC,CASSLWGSLGTAYEQYF
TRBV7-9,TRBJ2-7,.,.,TGTGCCAGCAGCTTAGGCGTTCTACGCAACGAGCAGTACTTC,CASSLGVLRNEQYF
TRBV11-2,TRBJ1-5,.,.,TGTGCCAGCAGCTTGACCGGTAGCAATCAGCCCCAGCATTTT,CASSLTGSNQPQHF
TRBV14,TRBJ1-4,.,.,TGTGCCAGCAGCGCCAGGCCAGCTGGGGTTGCAACTAATGAAAAACTGTTTTTT,CASSARPAGVATNEKLFF
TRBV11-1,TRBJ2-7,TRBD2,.,TGTGCCAGCAGGGTAGCGGGAGTCGGAACCTACGAGCAGTACTTC,CASRVAGVGTYEQYF
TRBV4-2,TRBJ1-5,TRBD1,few,TGTGCCAGCAGCCAAGAAGGGACAGGCAATCAGCCCCAGCATTTT,CASSQEGTGNQPQHF
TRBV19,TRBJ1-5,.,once,TGTGCCAGTAGTATCAGCCACGGGGTGGGGGTGGCCCAGCATTTT,CASSISHGVGVAQHF
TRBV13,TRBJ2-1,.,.,TGTGCCAGCAGCTTGCCCCACTTACTAGTCTACAATGAGCAGTTCTTC,CASSLPHLLVYNEQFF
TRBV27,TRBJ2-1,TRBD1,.,TGTGCCAGCAGTCGGTTGGGACAGGGAAGGGATGAGCAGTTCTTC,CASSRLGQGRDEQFF